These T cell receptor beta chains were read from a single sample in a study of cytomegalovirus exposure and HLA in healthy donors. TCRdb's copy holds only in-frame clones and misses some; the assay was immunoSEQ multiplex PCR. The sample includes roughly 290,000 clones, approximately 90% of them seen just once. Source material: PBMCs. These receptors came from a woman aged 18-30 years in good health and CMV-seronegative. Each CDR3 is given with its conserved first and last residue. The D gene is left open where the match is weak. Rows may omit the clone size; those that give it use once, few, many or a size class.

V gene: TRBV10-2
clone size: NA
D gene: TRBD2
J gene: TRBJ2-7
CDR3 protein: CASSMRTRPYEQYF
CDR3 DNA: TGCGCCAGCTCAATGCGGACTAGGCCATACGAGCAGTACTTC

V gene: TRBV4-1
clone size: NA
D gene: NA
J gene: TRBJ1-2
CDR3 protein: CASSQDRQETYGYTF
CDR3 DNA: TGCGCCAGCAGCCAAGACAGACAGGAGACCTATGGCTACACCTTC

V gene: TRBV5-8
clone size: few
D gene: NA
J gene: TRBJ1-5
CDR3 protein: CASSSRQRMKHQPQHF
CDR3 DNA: TGTGCCAGCAGCTCCCGACAGAGAATGAAACATCAGCCCCAGCATTTT

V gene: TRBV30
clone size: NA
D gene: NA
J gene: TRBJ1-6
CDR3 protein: CAWSVVRGNYGSYNSPLHF
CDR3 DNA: TGTGCCTGGAGTGTAGTACGCGGGAACTATGGGTCCTATAATTCACCCCTCCACTTT

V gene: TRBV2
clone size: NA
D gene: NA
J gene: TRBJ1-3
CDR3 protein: CASSGQLLSGNTIYF
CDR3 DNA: TGTGCCAGCAGTGGACAGCTTCTCTCTGGAAACACCATATATTTT

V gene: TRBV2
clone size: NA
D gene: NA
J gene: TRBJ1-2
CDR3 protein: CASLERSPPRGYTF
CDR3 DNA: TGTGCCAGCCTGGAGCGGTCCCCCCCTAGGGGCTACACCTTC

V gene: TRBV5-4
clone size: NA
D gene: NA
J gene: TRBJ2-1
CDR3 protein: CASRLPGVLNEQFF
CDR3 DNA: TGTGCCAGCCGTTTGCCAGGGGTCCTCAATGAGCAGTTCTTC

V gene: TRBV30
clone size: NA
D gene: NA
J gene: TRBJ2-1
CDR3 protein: CAWSVQSYNEQFF
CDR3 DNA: TGTGCCTGGAGTGTACAGTCTTACAATGAGCAGTTCTTC

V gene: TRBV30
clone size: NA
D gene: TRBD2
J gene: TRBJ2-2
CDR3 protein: CAYTGTSLPGELFF
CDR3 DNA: TGTGCCTACACCGGGACTAGTCTCCCCGGGGAGCTGTTTTTT

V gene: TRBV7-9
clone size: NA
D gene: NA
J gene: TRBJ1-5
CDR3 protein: CSSSLEQFQPQHF
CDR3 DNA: TGTTCCAGCAGCTTAGAACAGTTTCAGCCCCAGCATTTT

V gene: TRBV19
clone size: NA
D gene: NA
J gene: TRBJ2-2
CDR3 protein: CASSQQAAGELFF
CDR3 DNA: TGTGCCAGTAGTCAACAGGCGGCCGGGGAGCTGTTTTTT

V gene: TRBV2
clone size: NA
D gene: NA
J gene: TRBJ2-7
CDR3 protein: CASSDHRSYEQYF
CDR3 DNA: TGTGCCAGCAGTGACCACAGGAGCTACGAGCAGTACTTC

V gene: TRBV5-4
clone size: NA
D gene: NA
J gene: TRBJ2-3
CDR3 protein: CASSLDRLLDTQYF
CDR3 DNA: TGTGCCAGCAGCTTGGACCGACTCTTAGATACGCAGTATTTT

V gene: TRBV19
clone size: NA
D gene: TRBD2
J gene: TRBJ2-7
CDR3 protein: CASSIGAGSATYEQYF
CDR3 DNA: TGTGCCAGTAGTATAGGAGCGGGATCCGCAACCTACGAGCAGTACTTC

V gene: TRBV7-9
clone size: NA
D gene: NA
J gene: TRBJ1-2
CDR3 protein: CSSSPAGVNGYTF
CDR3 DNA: TGTTCCAGCAGCCCGGCGGGAGTCAATGGCTACACCTTC

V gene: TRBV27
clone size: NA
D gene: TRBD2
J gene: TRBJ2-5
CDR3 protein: CASSLSAGGEETQYF
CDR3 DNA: TGTGCCAGCAGTTTATCCGCGGGGGGCGAAGAGACCCAGTACTTC

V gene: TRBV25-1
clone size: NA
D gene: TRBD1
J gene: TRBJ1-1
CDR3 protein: CASVDRAGTEAFF
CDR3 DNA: TGTGCCAGCGTCGACAGGGCGGGCACTGAAGCTTTCTTT

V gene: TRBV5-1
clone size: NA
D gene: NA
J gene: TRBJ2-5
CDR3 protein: CASSLDTETQYF
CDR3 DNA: TGCGCCAGCAGCTTGGACACAGAGACCCAGTACTTC

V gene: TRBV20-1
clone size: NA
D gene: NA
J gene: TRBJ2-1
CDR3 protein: CSAGPNEQFF
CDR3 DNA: TGCAGTGCGGGCCCCAATGAGCAGTTCTTC

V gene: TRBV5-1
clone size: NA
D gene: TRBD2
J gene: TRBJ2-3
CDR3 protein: CASSFPGTSPADTQYF
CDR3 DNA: TGCGCCAGCAGCTTCCCAGGGACTAGCCCCGCAGATACGCAGTATTTT

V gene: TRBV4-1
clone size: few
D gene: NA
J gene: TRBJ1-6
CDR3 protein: CASSQDAGFNSPLHF
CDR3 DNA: TGCGCCAGCAGCCAAGATGCAGGGTTTAATTCACCCCTCCACTTT

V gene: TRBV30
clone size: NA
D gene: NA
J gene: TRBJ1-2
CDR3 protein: CAWNDGNGYTF
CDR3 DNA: TGTGCCTGGAATGACGGGAATGGCTACACCTTC

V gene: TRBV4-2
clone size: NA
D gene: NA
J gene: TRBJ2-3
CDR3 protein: CASSQGSGLSTDTQYF
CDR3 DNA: TGTGCCAGCAGCCAAGGTTCCGGACTCAGCACAGATACGCAGTATTTT

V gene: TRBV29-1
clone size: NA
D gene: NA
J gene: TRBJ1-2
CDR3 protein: CSVSQGDYGYTF
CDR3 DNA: TGCAGCGTATCACAGGGCGACTATGGCTACACCTTC

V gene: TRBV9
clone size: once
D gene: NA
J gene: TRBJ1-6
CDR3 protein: CASSVSAGGYSPLHF
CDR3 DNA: TGTGCCAGCAGCGTAAGCGCGGGGGGCTATTCACCCCTCCACTTT

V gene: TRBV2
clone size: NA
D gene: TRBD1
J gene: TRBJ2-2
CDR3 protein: CASSRPGTGGTGELFF
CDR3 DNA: TGTGCCAGCAGCCGACCCGGGACAGGAGGCACCGGGGAGCTGTTTTTT

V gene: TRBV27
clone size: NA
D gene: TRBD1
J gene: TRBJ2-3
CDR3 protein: CASRRQGFTDTQYF
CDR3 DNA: TGTGCCAGCCGGCGACAGGGGTTCACAGATACGCAGTATTTT

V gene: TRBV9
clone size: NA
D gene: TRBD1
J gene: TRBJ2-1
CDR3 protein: CASSPQTGEDEQFF
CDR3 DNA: TGTGCCAGCAGCCCCCAGACAGGGGAGGATGAGCAGTTCTTC

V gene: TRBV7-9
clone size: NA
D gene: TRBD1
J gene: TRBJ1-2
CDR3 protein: CSSSLGQGAYGYTF
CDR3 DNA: TGTTCCAGCAGCTTAGGACAGGGGGCGTATGGCTACACCTTC

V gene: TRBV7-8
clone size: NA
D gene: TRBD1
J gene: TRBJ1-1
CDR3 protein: CASGTGVTEAFF
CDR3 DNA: TGTGCCAGCGGAACAGGGGTAACTGAAGCTTTCTTT

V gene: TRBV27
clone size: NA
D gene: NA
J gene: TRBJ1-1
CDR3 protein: CASYAGGTEAFF
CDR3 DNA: TGTGCCAGCTACGCGGGGGGCACTGAAGCTTTCTTT

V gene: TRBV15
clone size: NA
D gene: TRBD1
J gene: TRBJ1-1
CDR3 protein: CATSRAGQGMNTEAFF
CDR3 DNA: TGTGCCACCAGCAGAGCCGGACAGGGGATGAACACTGAAGCTTTCTTT

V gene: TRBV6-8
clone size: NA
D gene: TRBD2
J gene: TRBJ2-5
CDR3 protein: CASSIGPGPPGRETQYF
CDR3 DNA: TGTGCCAGCAGTATAGGTCCCGGGCCTCCCGGGAGGGAGACCCAGTACTTC

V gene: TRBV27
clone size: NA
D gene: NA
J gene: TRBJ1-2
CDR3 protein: CASSLYRDGGSYGYTF
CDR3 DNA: TGTGCCAGCAGTTTATATAGGGATGGGGGCTCCTATGGCTACACCTTC

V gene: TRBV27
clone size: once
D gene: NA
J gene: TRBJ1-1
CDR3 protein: CASSYDQGYHTEAFF
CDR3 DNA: TGTGCCAGCAGTTACGATCAGGGGTATCACACTGAAGCTTTCTTT

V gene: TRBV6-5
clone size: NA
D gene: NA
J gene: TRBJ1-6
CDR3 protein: CASSYRGYSPLHF
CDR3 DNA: TGTGCCAGCAGTTACCGGGGTTATTCACCCCTCCACTTT

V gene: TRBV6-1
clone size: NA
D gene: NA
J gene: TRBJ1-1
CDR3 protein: CASSESIGGTEAFF
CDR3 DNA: TGTGCCAGCAGTGAATCAATTGGGGGGACTGAAGCTTTCTTT

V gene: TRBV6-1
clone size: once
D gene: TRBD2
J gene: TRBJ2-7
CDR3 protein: CASRGGVGSEQYF
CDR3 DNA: TGTGCCAGCAGGGGGGGGGTCGGTTCGGAGCAGTACTTC

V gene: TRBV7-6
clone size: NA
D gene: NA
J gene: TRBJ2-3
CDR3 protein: CASSVEVGGGDTQYF
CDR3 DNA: TGTGCCAGCAGCGTCGAAGTGGGGGGAGGAGATACGCAGTATTTT

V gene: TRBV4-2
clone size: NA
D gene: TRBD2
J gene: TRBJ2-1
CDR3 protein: CASSQSLAGAVNEQFF
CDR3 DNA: TGTGCCAGCAGCCAATCACTAGCGGGGGCCGTCAATGAGCAGTTCTTC

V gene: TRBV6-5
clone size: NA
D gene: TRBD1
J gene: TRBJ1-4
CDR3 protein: CASSYSLSGTGEKLFF
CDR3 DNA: TGTGCCAGCAGTTACTCGTTATCTGGGACAGGGGAAAAACTGTTTTTT

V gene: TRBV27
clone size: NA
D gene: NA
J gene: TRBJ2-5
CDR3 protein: CASSLGAWSEETQYF
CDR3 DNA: TGTGCCAGCAGTTTAGGGGCCTGGTCGGAAGAGACCCAGTACTTC

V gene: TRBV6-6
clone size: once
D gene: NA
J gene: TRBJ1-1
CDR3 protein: CASSIDRNTEAFF
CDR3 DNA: TGTGCCAGCAGTATAGACAGGAACACTGAAGCTTTCTTT

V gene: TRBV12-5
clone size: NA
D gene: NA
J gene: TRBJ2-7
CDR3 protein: CASSEAYEQYF
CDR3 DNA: TGTGCTAGTAGTGAGGCGTACGAGCAGTACTTC

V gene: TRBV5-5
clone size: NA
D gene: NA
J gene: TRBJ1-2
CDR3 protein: CASSLGWRQVYGYTF
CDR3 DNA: TGTGCCAGCAGCTTGGGGTGGCGACAGGTTTATGGCTACACCTTC

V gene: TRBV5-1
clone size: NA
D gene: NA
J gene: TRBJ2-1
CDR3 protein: CASSPRPGHHEQFF
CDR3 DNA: TGCGCCAGCAGTCCCCGCCCGGGACACCATGAGCAGTTCTTC

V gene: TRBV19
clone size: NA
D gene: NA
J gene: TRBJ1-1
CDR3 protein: CASTMAVSGNTEAFF
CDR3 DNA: TGTGCCAGTACCATGGCAGTTTCGGGGAACACTGAAGCTTTCTTT

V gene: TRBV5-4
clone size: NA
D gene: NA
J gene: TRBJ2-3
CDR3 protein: CASSRESKDTQYF
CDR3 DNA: TGTGCCAGCAGCCGAGAATCGAAAGATACGCAGTATTTT